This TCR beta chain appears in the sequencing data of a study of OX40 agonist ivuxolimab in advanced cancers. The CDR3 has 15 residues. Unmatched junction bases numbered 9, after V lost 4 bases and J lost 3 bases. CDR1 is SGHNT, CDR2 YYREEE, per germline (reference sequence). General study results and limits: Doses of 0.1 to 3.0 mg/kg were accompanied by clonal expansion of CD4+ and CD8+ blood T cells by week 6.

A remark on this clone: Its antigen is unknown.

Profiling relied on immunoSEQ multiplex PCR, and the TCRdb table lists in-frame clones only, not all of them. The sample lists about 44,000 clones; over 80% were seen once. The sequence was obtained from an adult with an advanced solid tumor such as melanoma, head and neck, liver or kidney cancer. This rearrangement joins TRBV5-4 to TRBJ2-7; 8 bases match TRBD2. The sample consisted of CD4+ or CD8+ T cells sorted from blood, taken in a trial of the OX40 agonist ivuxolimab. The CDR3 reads CASSPGASGYYEQYF. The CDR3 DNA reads TGTGCCAGCAGCCCCGGGGCTAGCGGGTACTACGAGCAGTACTTC.